This T cell receptor (beta chain) was captured by sequencing in a study of cytomegalovirus exposure and HLA in healthy donors. PCR used 60 Vbeta primers and 13 Jbeta primers. The data were produced by immunoSEQ multiplex PCR, yet TCRdb's version contains in-frame clones alone and is incomplete. The profile shows under 200,000 clones, approximately 79% of them singletons. V shed 2 bases and J 0 bases; nucleotides not matched to a gene: 6. This CDR3 has 16 residues. CDR1 is LNHDA and CDR2 is SQIVND in the germline V gene (reference sequence). This clone was seen a handful of times. The chain links TRBV19 to TRBJ1-2; 7 bases line up with TRBD1. This TCR came from a man aged 35 to 55 in good health and CMV-seronegative. Specimen: PBMCs. The CDR3 DNA sequence: TGTGCCAGTAGTATATCGGGACAGCGCCCTAACTATGGCTACACCTTC. It encodes CASSISGQRPNYGYTF. Supplemented by reference TRBV19 and TRBJ1-2, the full variable domain reads DGGITQSPKYLFRKEGQNVTLSCEQNLNHDAMYWYRQDPGQGLRLIYYSQIVNDFQKGDIAEGYSVSREKKESFPLTVTSAQKNPTAFYLCASSISGQRPNYGYTFGSGTRLTVV.